Presented here are 6 T cell receptor beta chains from one specimen sequenced in a study of early T cells in non-severe SARS-CoV-2 infection. TCRdb redid the calling of the 5' RACE reads with MiXCR, one entry per CDR3 protein. The sample holds some 64,000 distinct CDR3 sequences, more than 15% seen once. Sequences were derived from whole blood, sampled at baseline. All receptors derive from an adult who was a healthcare worker with PCR-confirmed SARS-CoV-2 infection or an uninfected control (not recorded which).

This clonotype was seen only a few times. CDR3 nucleotide sequence: TGTGCCACCAGCAGAACTACCAGGGGAACTAATGAAAAACTGTTTTTT. This encodes CATSRTTRGTNEKLFF. The chain employs TRBV15 and TRBJ1-4, with D perhaps TRBD1 (6 bases). Germline V lookup: CDR1 LNHNV, CDR2 YYDKDF (reference sequence). The CDR3 is made up of 16 amino acids. Trimming took 2 bases from V and 1 from J, leaving 11 bases between them.

The rearrangement uses TRBV7-2 and TRBJ2-1; 7 bases map to TRBD2. Germline assignment: CDR1 SGHTA and CDR2 FQGNSA. V was pared by 3 bases and J by 6 bases, with 5 bases of the junction left unmatched. CDR3 size: 14 residues. CDR3 in amino acids: CASSLGGDSNEQFF. DNA for the CDR3: TGTGCCAGCAGCTTGGGGGGGGATTCCAATGAGCAGTTCTTC.

The chain is built from TRBV5-1 and TRBJ2-7; D is undetermined. V lost 0 bases and J lost 7, with 8 bases in between. Germline values: CDR1 SGHRS, CDR2 YFSETQ. The CDR3 contains 12 residues. CDR3 bases: TGCGCCAGCAGCTTGGCAGGAAGGGAGCAGTACTTC. It translates to CASSLAGREQYF.

CDR3 region: CASSALPGGLDYGYTF. The CDR3 DNA sequence: TGTGCCAGCAGCGCACTACCAGGGGGGCTTGACTATGGCTACACCTTC. The V and J genes are TRBV2 and TRBJ1-2; TRBD1 matches at 7 bases. V was clipped by 6 bases and J by 3 bases; unmatched bases: 13. CDR1 and CDR2 (germline): SNHLY, FYNNEI. The CDR3 is made up of 16 amino acids.

The chain's CDR3 is CASSWGQAQNSPLHF. CDR3 DNA sequence: TGTGCCAGCAGCTGGGGACAGGCCCAGAATTCACCCCTCCACTTT. V usage is TRBV7-2 and J usage is TRBJ1-6; 8 bases are shared with TRBD1. Germline V gives CDR1 SGHTA, CDR2 FQGNSA. CDR3 length: 15 amino acids. Losses at the gene ends were 4 bases for V and 7 bases for J; bases not matched to a gene: 6.

The chain uses TRBV28 and TRBJ1-2, with a possible D match to TRBD1 (6 bases). Germline CDR1 reads MDHEN; CDR2 reads SYDVKM. Trimming took 3 bases from V and 7 from J, leaving 18 bases between them. The CDR3 consists of 15 residues. The CDR3 is CASSFGGGSGAGYTF. CDR3 DNA: TGTGCCAGCAGTTTTGGAGGTGGCTCGGGGGCTGGCTACACCTTC.